This T cell receptor beta chain was identified in a study of cytomegalovirus exposure and HLA in healthy donors. Primers included in the PCR were 60 Vbeta and 13 Jbeta primers. Assay: immunoSEQ multiplex PCR; the TCRdb copy retains only in-frame clones and omits some. The sample has 150,000 to 200,000 clones; less than 85% are singletons. Whole-study results and caveats: Association of a missense DCLRE1C variant with TCR beta V- and J-gene trimming was reported in a later analysis. Researchers reported from a later analysis that most CMV-associated TCR beta chains appeared HLA-restricted. Later analysis reportedly placed an Asian-associated ancestry cluster below the roughly 680-donor mean in N-insertions.

On this clone itself: The antigen is unknown.

Looked up from germline, CDR1 is SNHLY and CDR2 is FYNNEI. V shed 4 bases, J shed 4 bases, and the junction held 7 bases outside the gene matches. The CDR3 consists of 15 residues. Each donor was healthy, and each was a bone marrow donor. Sequencing was carried out using PBMCs. The TCR sequence derives from a boy between 2 and 10 years old in good health and CMV-seronegative. The rearrangement uses TRBV2 and TRBJ1-5; 7 bases line up with TRBD1. This CDR3 reads CASSGGLTGNQPQHF. The CDR3 region has the DNA TGTGCCAGCAGTGGAGGGTTGACAGGGAATCAGCCCCAGCATTTT.